The 9 T cell receptor beta chains below all came from one sample that was sequenced in a study of beta chain features in type 1 diabetes. Every isolated RNA sample was fully reverse transcribed, so sequencing captured expressed TCRB transcripts. Data came from immunoSEQ multiplex PCR; TCRdb stores just in-frame clones and leaves some out. The data hold approximately 730,000 clones, with around an eighth observed a single time. For these TCRs, the target antigens are not known. Overall study findings and caveats: Researchers report that Type 1 diabetes patients had moderately but significantly shorter TCRB CDR3s across all four CD4+ subsets.

The sequenced sample was naive CD4+ T cells from blood. All receptors derive from a man in his late teens or twenties with type 1 diabetes.

The chain has TRBV6-6 and TRBJ1-1; D is uncertain. This CDR3 spans 13 amino acids. Trimming took 7 bases from V and 3 from J, leaving 12 bases between them. CDR1 and CDR2 (germline): MNHNY, SVGAGI (reference sequence). The CDR3 is CASKWSRDTEAFF. CDR3 sequence (DNA): TGTGCCAGCAAGTGGTCAAGGGACACTGAAGCTTTCTTT.

This clone was detected only a few times. V usage is TRBV7-2 and J usage is TRBJ2-5; weak D call: TRBD1 (7 bases). Looked up from germline, CDR1 is SGHTA and CDR2 is FQGNSA. V lost 4 bases and J 5 bases, leaving 17 bases between the germline ends. The CDR3 contains 15 residues. The CDR3 DNA reads as TGTGCCAGCAGCTGGACCTCAGGGGGGCGGGAGACCCAGTACTTC. Amino acid sequence: CASSWTSGGRETQYF.

This clone showed up just a few times. V is TRBV29-1 and J is TRBJ2-5, with 7 nucleotides matching TRBD2. Losses at the gene ends were 1 base for V and 2 bases for J; bases not matched to a gene: 4. Germline V gene sequence: CDR1 SQVTM, CDR2 ANQGSEA. This CDR3 region has 14 residues. The CDR3 DNA is TGCAGCGTTGAAGTGGGACTATTTCAAGAGACCCAGTACTTC. Amino acids: CSVEVGLFQETQYF.

In the case of this clone: The same CDR3 can be traced to other DNA sequences in this sample. The V call is TRBV7-9, the J call TRBJ2-5; no firm D call. Germline values: CDR1 SEHNR, CDR2 FQNEAQ (reference sequence). The CDR3 spans 12 residues. V lost 4 bases and J lost 5, with 8 bases in between. The CDR3 sequence: CASSSPRETQYF. The CDR3 DNA follows: TGTGCCAGCAGCTCCCCGCGGGAGACCCAGTACTTC.

In this sample, this clone turned up a few times. The V and J genes are TRBV29-1 and TRBJ2-5, with 9 bases that match TRBD1. The tail of the sequence fits TRBJ2-7 better, so the J call may be wrong. This CDR3 has 12 residues. Germline V gene sequence: CDR1 SQVTM, CDR2 ANQGSEA. CDR3 sequence reads: CSVYDRGYEQYF. CDR3 nucleotides: TGCAGCGTTTATGACAGGGGGTACGAGCAGTACTTC.

The rearrangement uses TRBV4-1 and TRBJ1-2, with 7 nucleotides matching TRBD1. The CDR3 covers 15 residues. V was clipped by 0 bases and J by 2 bases; unmatched bases: 3. CDR1 and CDR2 (germline): MGHRA, YSYEKL. CDR3 DNA sequence: TGCGCCAGCAGCCAAGAGTGGGACAGCAACTATGGCTACACCTTC. Its protein product is CASSQEWDSNYGYTF.

The gene calls are TRBV30 and TRBJ1-1; D is uncertain. The germline CDR1 and CDR2 sequences are GTSNPN and SVGIG (reference sequence). The CDR3 has 15 residues. Trimming removed 3 bases at V and 2 bases at J, with 16 bases between. The CDR3 DNA follows: TGTGCCTGGAGGACCCCAGCAATACTAAACACTGAAGCTTTCTTT. It encodes CAWRTPAILNTEAFF.

A few counts support this clone. The gene calls are TRBV11-2 and TRBJ2-3, with D uncertain. CDR3 length: 14 residues. Trimming removed 3 bases at V and 4 bases at J, with 11 bases between. Per germline, CDR1 SGHAT and CDR2 FQNNGV. CDR3: CASSLVLASDTQYF. Written as DNA, the CDR3 is TGTGCCAGCAGCTTGGTCTTGGCCTCAGATACGCAGTATTTT.

The gene calls are TRBV30 and TRBJ1-2, with D possibly TRBD1 on 6 matching bases. V gave up 1 base and J gave up 8 bases, with 17 bases separating them. The CDR3 is made up of 14 amino acids. Looked up from germline, CDR1 is GTSNPN and CDR2 is SVGIG (reference sequence). The CDR3 DNA reads TGTGCCTGGAGTGACCCGGGGGCAACTCGGGGCTACACCTTC. Protein sequence: CAWSDPGATRGYTF.